The clone carrying this TCR beta chain was picked up a small number of times. Profiled with immunoSEQ multiplex PCR; TCRdb holds only in-frame clones, not every one. The sample holds fewer than 15,000 clones, about 73% seen once. This sample was included in a study of OX40 agonist ivuxolimab in advanced cancers. The overall study: Earlier anti-PD-1, anti-PD-L1 or anti-CTLA-4 therapy was permitted; over 35% had received some.

The CDR3 spans 17 residues. This chain uses TRBV21-1 with TRBJ2-7; TRBD1, the table's D call, was not compared with the DNA. TRBV21-1 is described as a pseudogene. Sequenced here: CD4+ or CD8+ T cells sorted from blood, sampled in a trial of the OX40 agonist ivuxolimab. This clonotype was obtained from an adult with an advanced solid tumor such as melanoma, head and neck, liver or kidney cancer. CDR3 nucleotides: TGTGCCAGCAGCCAACGGGACAGCGGAGCATCAACCTACGAGCAGTACTTC. This codes for CASSQRDSGASTYEQYF.